This paragraph reports one TCR beta chain. Its antigen is currently unknown. Trimming stripped 4 bases from V and 4 bases from J, with 17 bases between. Germline CDR1 SGHNT, CDR2 YYREEE (reference sequence). There are 15 residues in the CDR3. The data originate from a study of graft-versus-host responses after intestinal transplantation. Assay: immunoSEQ multiplex PCR; the TCRdb copy retains only in-frame clones and omits some. The sample gives some 83,000 clones, 90% to 95% of which show up once; roughly 0.1% is in the top ten. The V and J genes are TRBV5-4 and TRBJ1-2, with D perhaps TRBD1 (5 bases). The receptor's source is a human donor who received an intestinal transplant. Sequences were derived from unstimulated CD4+ T cells sorted from spleen or lymph node cells, sampled before intestinal transplant. The CDR3 sequence is CASSLPGGGTYGYTF. In DNA form, the CDR3 reads TGTGCCAGCAGCCTGCCCGGGGGGGGGACCTATGGCTACACCTTC. Full variable domain (remainder filled in from reference TRBV5-4 and TRBJ1-2): ETGVTQSPTHLIKTRGQQVTLRCSSQSGHNTVSWYQQALGQGPQFIFQYYREEENGRGNFPPRFSGLQFPNYSSELNVNALELDDSALYLCASSLPGGGTYGYTFGSGTRLTVV.